The 7 T cell receptor beta chains below come from one sample, sequenced in a study of blood T cells in healthy people across ages. Primers used in a second PCR of about 6 to 12 cycles were a sample-barcoded 5' primer and a J-beta primer mix. TCRdb re-derived calls from the 5' RACE reads in MiXCR, one entry per CDR3 protein. This sample yields 910,000 or so distinct CDR3 sequences, of which roughly 51% are seen a single time; about 20% belongs to the top ten. The specimen was blood. These TCRs come from a woman aged 60-75 years in good health.

The chain joins TRBV6-1 to TRBJ2-1; 7 bases fit TRBD2. J gave up 12 bases and V 1 base, and 3 bases lay outside the gene matches. This CDR3 region has 12 residues. CDR1 and CDR2 from the germline V gene are MNHNS and SASEGT. CDR3 in DNA: TGTGCCAGCAGTGAAGAAGGGAGGGGGCAGTTCTTC. It translates to CASSEEGRGQFF.

V gene TRBV20-1 combines with J gene TRBJ1-2; D perhaps matches TRBD1 (6 bases). From germline, CDR1 is DFQATT and CDR2 SNEGSKA (reference sequence). The ends were cut back, 6 bases at V and 8 bases at J, with 22 bases in the middle. The CDR3 runs 14 residues. The chain's CDR3 is CSARAERGSRGYTF. Here the CDR3 DNA reads TGCAGTGCCCGAGCCGAAAGGGGGTCAAGGGGCTACACCTTC.

In this sample, this clonotype turned up a few times. This rearrangement joins TRBV6-5 to TRBJ2-3; 12 bases are a match to TRBD2. The CDR3 runs to 15 residues. CDR1 MNHEY and CDR2 SVGAGI come from the germline V gene. With V trimmed by 5 bases and J by 2 bases, 2 bases remained unmatched. CDR3 sequence reads: CASSRLAGVTDTQYF. CDR3 sequence (DNA): TGTGCCAGCAGTCGACTAGCGGGAGTCACAGATACGCAGTATTTT.

This chain links TRBV20-1 with TRBJ1-1; unclear D gene. Trimming removed 0 bases from V and 1 base from J, with 6 bases in between. Per germline, CDR1 DFQATT and CDR2 SNEGSKA (reference sequence). The CDR3 has 13 amino acids. In DNA, the CDR3 is TGCAGTGCTAGAGAAGGACGGAACACTGAAGCTTTCTTT. Amino acids: CSAREGRNTEAFF.

This clonotype was counted between two and nine times. The chain joins TRBV20-1 to TRBJ1-2; no firm D call. The CDR3 is 13 amino acids. Trimming shortened V by 3 bases and J by 10 bases, and 18 bases separated the two germline ends. Germline CDR1 reads DFQATT; CDR2 reads SNEGSKA (reference sequence). CDR3 sequence reads: CSASLTGNWVYTF. As DNA, the CDR3 is TGCAGTGCTAGTCTAACCGGGAATTGGGTCTACACCTTC.

This chain joins TRBV4-1 and TRBJ2-4, with TRBD2 matching 13 bases. Germline V gene data show CDR1 as MGHRA and CDR2 as YSYEKL. V shed 9 bases and J 9 bases; nucleotides not matched to a gene: 2. The CDR3 has 12 amino acids. The chain's CDR3 is CARLAGGGIQYF. The CDR3 region has the DNA TGCGCCAGACTAGCGGGGGGGGGCATTCAGTACTTC.

The table lists this clonotype with a few counts. This rearrangement joins TRBV15 to TRBJ2-5; maybe TRBD1 (6 bases). Trimming stripped 0 bases from V and 5 bases from J, with 10 bases between. CDR1 LNHNV and CDR2 YYDKDF come from the germline V gene (reference sequence). This CDR3 has 14 residues. The CDR3 nucleotides are TGTGCCACCAGCAGAGATCACAGGGAGGAGACCCAGTACTTC. As protein: CATSRDHREETQYF.